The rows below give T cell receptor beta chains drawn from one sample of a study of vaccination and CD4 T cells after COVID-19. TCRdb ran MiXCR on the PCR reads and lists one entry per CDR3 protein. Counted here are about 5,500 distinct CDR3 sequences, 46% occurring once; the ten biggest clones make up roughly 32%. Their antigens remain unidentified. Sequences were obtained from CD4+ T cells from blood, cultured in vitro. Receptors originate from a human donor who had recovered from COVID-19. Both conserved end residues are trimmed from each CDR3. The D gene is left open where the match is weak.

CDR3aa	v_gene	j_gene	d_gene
SARDRGTGVLYNEQF	TRBV20-1	TRBJ2-1	TRBD1
ASSLVGSTDTQY	TRBV7-3	TRBJ2-3	NA
ASSSMGQVTEAF	TRBV6-2/TRBV6-3	TRBJ1-1	TRBD1
ASSPGQGTTDTQY	TRBV11-2	TRBJ2-3	TRBD1
ASSRDGANYGYT	TRBV19	TRBJ1-2	NA
ASGGNEQF	TRBV2	TRBJ2-1	NA
ASSIDRGGTDTQY	TRBV19	TRBJ2-3	TRBD1
SARGLDRRGETQY	TRBV20-1	TRBJ2-5	NA
ASSLDNWAETQY	TRBV11-2	TRBJ2-5	NA
ASSPQTQLGTQY	TRBV18	TRBJ2-5	NA
ASSGLGQSAEKLF	TRBV6-1	TRBJ1-4	TRBD1
SAVLAGGRPDTQY	TRBV20-1	TRBJ2-3	TRBD2
ASSENWAAGLY	TRBV14	TRBJ2-3	NA
AISYNNEPGELF	TRBV10-3	TRBJ2-2	NA